This is a list of T cell receptor beta chains from one sample in a study of blood T cell repertoires in COVID-19. Profiling relied on immunoSEQ multiplex PCR, and the TCRdb table lists in-frame clones only, not all of them. Seen here are 270,000 or so clones, more than 65% observed once, and the top ten hold 2.5% to 3.5%. The sequencing sample was made of peripheral blood. These receptors were taken from a woman between 18 and 30 years old with acute or convalescent COVID-19. The CDR3 runs from the conserved cysteine through the conserved F or W. The D gene is left open where the match is weak. Clone size appears in some rows only: once, few, many, or a class for an expanded clone.

17,TRBJ1-1,NA,NA,TRBV9,CASSPSGGGPANTEAFF,TGTGCCAGCAGCCCCTCGGGGGGGGGACCGGCGAACACTGAAGCTTTCTTT
18,TRBJ2-3,TRBD1,NA,TRBV9,CASSVGWGTGGSTDTQYF,TGTGCCAGCAGCGTAGGTTGGGGGACAGGGGGGAGCACAGATACGCAGTATTTT
18,TRBJ2-2,NA,NA,TRBV7-6,CASSSPGGGGGFDGELFF,TGTGCCAGCAGCTCCCCAGGCGGAGGGGGCGGCTTTGACGGGGAGCTGTTTTTT
12,TRBJ1-2,NA,once,TRBV21-1,CATRAPLYGYTF,TGTGCCACGAGGGCTCCCCTTTATGGCTACACCTTC
15,TRBJ2-1,NA,NA,TRBV28,CASDPGLSSYNEQFF,TGTGCCAGCGACCCCGGACTAAGCTCCTACAATGAGCAGTTCTTC
13,TRBJ2-1,NA,NA,TRBV12-3/TRBV12-4,CASSLSGYNEQFF,TGTGCCAGCAGTTTGTCGGGGTACAATGAGCAGTTCTTC
14,TRBJ2-7,NA,NA,TRBV7-2,CASSVSPSEYEQYF,TGTGCCAGCAGCGTAAGTCCTAGCGAGTACGAGCAGTACTTC
15,TRBJ2-3,TRBD2,NA,TRBV4-3,CASSPRMTSADTQYF,TGCGCCAGCAGCCCCCGAATGACTAGCGCAGATACGCAGTATTTT
14,TRBJ2-1,TRBD1,NA,TRBV5-1,CASKLTTGGNEQFF,TGCGCCAGCAAATTAACGACAGGGGGCAATGAGCAGTTCTTC
16,TRBJ2-5,TRBD2,few,TRBV7-2,CASSLGLAGLGETQYF,TGTGCCAGCAGCTTAGGCCTAGCGGGACTAGGGGAGACCCAGTACTTC
19,TRBJ2-6,TRBD1,NA,TRBV2,CASSQKRTGVSSGANVLTF,TGTGCCAGCAGTCAAAAACGGACAGGGGTCAGCTCTGGGGCCAACGTCCTGACTTTC
14,TRBJ2-2,NA,NA,TRBV29-1,CSVEGRGNTGELFF,TGCAGCGTTGAAGGGAGGGGAAACACCGGGGAGCTGTTTTTT
14,TRBJ1-1,NA,once,TRBV12-5,CASGFHDRRTEAFF,TGTGCTAGTGGTTTCCACGACAGGCGAACTGAAGCTTTCTTT
15,TRBJ2-2,NA,NA,TRBV27,CATRGRRTNTGELFF,TGTGCCACCAGAGGACGGAGGACTAACACCGGGGAGCTGTTTTTT
16,TRBJ2-7,TRBD2,few,TRBV13,CASSSQGLAGGYEQYF,TGTGCCAGCAGCTCCCAGGGACTAGCGGGCGGGTACGAGCAGTACTTC
15,TRBJ2-1,TRBD2,NA,TRBV5-4,CASSLAGGGFDEQFF,TGTGCCAGCAGCTTAGCGGGGGGTGGATTCGATGAGCAGTTCTTC
13,TRBJ1-2,TRBD1,once,TRBV12-3/TRBV12-4,CASSWTGSYGYTF,TGTGCCAGCAGCTGGACAGGGAGCTATGGCTACACCTTC